The 8 T cell receptor beta chains below all came from one sample that was sequenced in a study of T cells in Graves' hyperthyroidism and ophthalmopathy (dated by TCRdb to the late 2010s). Libraries were constructed by multiplex PCR. The reads were generated on an Illumina HiSeq 2000. The TCR beta CDR3 regions were amplified from the RNA transcripts. A first-round RT-PCR of the TCR CDR3 used the HTBI primer set with the Qiagen OneStep RT-PCR kit. The raw public reads went through TCRdb reprocessing: fastp at Q25, MiXCR clone calling, in-frame beta chains kept. Each entry merges the rows of one CDR3 protein and shows their most common DNA and genes. This sample has approximately 380,000 distinct CDR3 sequences in its table, and under 20% of those were observed once. Jointly, the top ten make up around 4% of the sample. The sequencing sample was made of blood. These receptors all stem from a woman younger than 35 with Graves' hyperthyroidism.

As for this clonotype: This may come from a read error, since a much larger clone is one base off. The chain carries TRBV11-2 and TRBJ1-1, with 8 positions matching TRBD1. The CDR3 covers 15 residues. CDR1 is SGHAT, CDR2 FQNNGV, per germline. The DNA of the CDR3 is TGTGCCAGCAGGTCCGACAGGGGCCGTGGGGCTGAAGCTTGCTTT. As protein: CASRSDRGRGAEACF.

This clonotype was detected ten times or more. The V call is TRBV2, the J call TRBJ1-1, with D tentatively TRBD1 (6 bases). V was pared by 5 bases and J by 1 base, with 20 bases between. This CDR3 comprises 17 residues. Germline assignment: CDR1 SNHLY and CDR2 FYNNEI. The DNA of the CDR3 is TGTGCCAGCAGTTCTGGGGGGGCGATATTCAAGAACACTGAAGCTTTCTTT. Residues: CASSSGGAIFKNTEAFF.

The V and J genes are TRBV7-2 and TRBJ2-5, with TRBD1 matching 11 bases. CDR3 length: 16 residues. V lost 5 bases, J lost 4 bases, and 9 bases stayed unmatched. Germline V gene data show CDR1 as SGHTA and CDR2 as FQGNSA. The CDR3 here is CASSARTGGPRETQYF. DNA of the CDR3: TGTGCCAGCAGCGCACGGACAGGGGGCCCTCGAGAGACCCAGTACTTC.

The V and J genes are TRBV6-1 and TRBJ1-2, with D perhaps TRBD1 (5 bases). Per the germline V gene, CDR1 is MNHNS and CDR2 is SASEGT. The CDR3 loop spans 14 amino acids. The V and J ends lost 6 bases and 5 bases respectively, with 16 bases between them. Here the CDR3 reads CASSLSGGTYGYTF. The DNA for the CDR3 is TGTGCCAGCAGCCTGAGTGGGGGTACTTATGGCTACACCTTC.

The table lists this clonotype with many counts. The chain is built from TRBV6-5 and TRBJ2-5, with D unclear. The CDR3 loop spans 12 amino acids. Germline CDR1 MNHEY, CDR2 SVGAGI. Trimming shortened V by 11 bases and J by 5 bases, and 15 bases separated the two germline ends. The CDR3 nucleotides read TGTGCCTCACTCTCACCCGGGGAGACCCAGTACTTC. Residues: CASLSPGETQYF.

In this sample, this clonotype turned up once. The chain recombines TRBV6-1 with TRBJ1-1, with 7 bases fitting TRBD1. J was trimmed by 5 bases and V by 5 bases; bases with no gene match: 11. The CDR3 runs 15 residues. In germline, CDR1 is MNHNS, CDR2 SASEGT. The CDR3 nucleotides read TGTGCCAGCAGTAAACAGGGGATAGTGCGGACTGAAGCTTTCTTT. Its translation: CASSKQGIVRTEAFF.

This clonotype was seen a handful of times. The chain joins TRBV6-2 or TRBV6-3 to TRBJ1-6; a weak D match, TRBD1 (6 bases). Germline assignment: CDR1 MNHEY and CDR2 SVGEGT. With 0 bases removed from V and 0 bases from J, the gap between germline ends came to 12 bases. This CDR3 is 18 amino acids long. This chain's CDR3 is CASSYSRGYSSYNSPLHF. The CDR3 region has the DNA TGTGCCAGCAGTTACTCCAGGGGATACAGCTCCTATAATTCACCCCTCCACTTT.

This clonotype was counted ten times or more. This chain links TRBV5-1 with TRBJ2-5; D not resolved. Germline V gene sequence: CDR1 SGHRS, CDR2 YFSETQ. This CDR3 is 14 amino acids long. V gave up 0 bases and J gave up 0 bases, with 6 bases separating them. The CDR3 nucleotides are TGCGCCAGCAGCTTGGGGCAGTACCAAGAGACCCAGTACTTC. Its protein is CASSLGQYQETQYF.